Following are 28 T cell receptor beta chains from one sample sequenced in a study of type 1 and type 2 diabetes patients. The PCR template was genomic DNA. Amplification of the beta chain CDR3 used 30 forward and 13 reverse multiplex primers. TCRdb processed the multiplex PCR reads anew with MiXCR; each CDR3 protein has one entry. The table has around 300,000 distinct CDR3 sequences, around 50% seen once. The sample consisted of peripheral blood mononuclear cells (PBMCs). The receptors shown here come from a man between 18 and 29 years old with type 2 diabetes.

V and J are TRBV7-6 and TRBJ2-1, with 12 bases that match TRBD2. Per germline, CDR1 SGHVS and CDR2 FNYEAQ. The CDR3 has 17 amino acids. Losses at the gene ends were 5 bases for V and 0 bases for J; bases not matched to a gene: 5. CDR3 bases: TGTGCCAGCAGCCTTAAGACTAGCGGGAGCTCCTACAATGAGCAGTTCTTC. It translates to CASSLKTSGSSYNEQFF.

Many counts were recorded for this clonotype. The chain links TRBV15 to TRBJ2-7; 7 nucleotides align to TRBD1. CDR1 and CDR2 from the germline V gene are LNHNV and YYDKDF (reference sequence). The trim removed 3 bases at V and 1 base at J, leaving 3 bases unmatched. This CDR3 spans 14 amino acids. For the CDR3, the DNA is TGTGCCACCAGCAGGGGGACAGCTTCCTACGAGCAGTACTTC. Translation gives CATSRGTASYEQYF.

CDR3: CASRYSGGGNEQFF. The CDR3 DNA follows: TGTGCCAGTAGATATAGCGGGGGGGGCAATGAGCAGTTCTTC. The rearrangement links TRBV19 to TRBJ2-1; 11 bases fit TRBD2. The CDR3 is made up of 14 amino acids. The trim removed 6 bases at V and 6 bases at J, leaving 4 bases unmatched. Per the germline V gene, CDR1 is LNHDA and CDR2 is SQIVND (reference sequence).

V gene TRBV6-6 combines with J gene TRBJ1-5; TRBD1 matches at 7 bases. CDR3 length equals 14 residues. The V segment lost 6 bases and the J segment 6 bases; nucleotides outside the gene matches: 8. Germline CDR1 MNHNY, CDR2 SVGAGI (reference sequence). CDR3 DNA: TGTGCCAGCAGAAGCAGGGGGTTTAGTCAGCCCCAGCATTTT. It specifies CASRSRGFSQPQHF.

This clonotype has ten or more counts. CDR3 in DNA: TGTGCCAGCAGTCCTCGAGGGGCAGCTACATCCTACGAGCAGTACTTC. This translates into CASSPRGAATSYEQYF. The chain links TRBV28 to TRBJ2-7; D assignment may be TRBD1 or TRBD2 (5 bases each). The CDR3 is made up of 16 amino acids. Germline assignment: CDR1 MDHEN and CDR2 SYDVKM. Trimming took off 5 bases at V and 1 base at J, with 18 bases between the two ends.

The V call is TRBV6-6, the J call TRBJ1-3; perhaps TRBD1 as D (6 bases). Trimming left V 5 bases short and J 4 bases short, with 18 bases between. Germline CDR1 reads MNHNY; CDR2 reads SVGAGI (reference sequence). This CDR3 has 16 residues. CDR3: CASSGTGSRSGNTIYF. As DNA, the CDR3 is TGTGCCAGCAGTGGTACAGGGTCGCGGTCGGGAAACACCATATATTTT.

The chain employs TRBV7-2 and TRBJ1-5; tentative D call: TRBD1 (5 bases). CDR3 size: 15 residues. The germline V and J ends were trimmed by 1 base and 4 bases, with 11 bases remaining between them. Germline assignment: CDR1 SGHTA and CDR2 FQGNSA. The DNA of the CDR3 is TGTGCCAGCAGCTTAGATCCGACAGCGAATCAGCCCCAGCATTTT. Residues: CASSLDPTANQPQHF.

CDR3 sequence reads: CASGVRGGRPDTQYF. The DNA for the CDR3 is TGTGCCAGCGGCGTACGGGGGGGCCGTCCAGATACGCAGTATTTT. V and J are TRBV7-8 and TRBJ2-3, with TRBD2 identical over 8 bases. J gave up 4 bases and V 8 bases, and 11 bases lay outside the gene matches. CDR3 length: 15 amino acids. Germline V gene sequence: CDR1 SGHVS, CDR2 FQNEAQ.

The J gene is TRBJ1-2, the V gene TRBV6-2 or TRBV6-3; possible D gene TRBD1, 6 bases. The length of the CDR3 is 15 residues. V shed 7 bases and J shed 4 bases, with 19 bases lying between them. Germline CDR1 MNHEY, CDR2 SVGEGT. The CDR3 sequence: CASTRQVSVFYGYTF. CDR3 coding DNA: TGTGCCAGCACCAGACAGGTTTCTGTATTCTATGGCTACACCTTC.

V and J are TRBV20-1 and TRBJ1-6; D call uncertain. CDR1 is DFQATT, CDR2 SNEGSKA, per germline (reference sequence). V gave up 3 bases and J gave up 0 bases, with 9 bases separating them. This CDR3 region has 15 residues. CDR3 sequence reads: CSAREGSSYNSPLHF. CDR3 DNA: TGCAGTGCTAGGGAGGGAAGCTCCTATAATTCACCCCTCCACTTT.

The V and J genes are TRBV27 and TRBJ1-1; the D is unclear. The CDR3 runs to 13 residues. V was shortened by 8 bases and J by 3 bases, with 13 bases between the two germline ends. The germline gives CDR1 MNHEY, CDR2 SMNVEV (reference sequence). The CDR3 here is CASRGSPYTEAFF. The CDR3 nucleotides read TGTGCCAGCCGGGGAAGCCCCTACACTGAAGCTTTCTTT.

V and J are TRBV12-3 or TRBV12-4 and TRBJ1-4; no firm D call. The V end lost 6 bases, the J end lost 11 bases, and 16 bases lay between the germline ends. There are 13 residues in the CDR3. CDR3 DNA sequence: TGTGCCAGCAGGCGAGACCCAGACCTGAAACTGTTTTTT. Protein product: CASRRDPDLKLFF.

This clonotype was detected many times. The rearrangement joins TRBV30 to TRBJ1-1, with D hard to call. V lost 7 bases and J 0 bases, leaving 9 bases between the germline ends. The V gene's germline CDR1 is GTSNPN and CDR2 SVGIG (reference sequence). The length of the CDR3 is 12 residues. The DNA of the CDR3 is TGTGCCTCGGCAGGAGTGAACACTGAAGCTTTCTTT. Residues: CASAGVNTEAFF.

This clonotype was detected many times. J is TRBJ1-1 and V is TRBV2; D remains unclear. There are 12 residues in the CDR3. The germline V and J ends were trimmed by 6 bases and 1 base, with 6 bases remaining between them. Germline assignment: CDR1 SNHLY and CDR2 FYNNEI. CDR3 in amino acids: CASRDSNTEAFF. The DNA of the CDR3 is TGTGCCAGCAGGGACTCGAACACTGAAGCTTTCTTT.

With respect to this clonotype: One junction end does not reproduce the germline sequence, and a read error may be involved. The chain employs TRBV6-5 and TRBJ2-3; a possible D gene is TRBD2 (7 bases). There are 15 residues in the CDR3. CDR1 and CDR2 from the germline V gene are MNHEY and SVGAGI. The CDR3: CASSSYTGGTDAQYF. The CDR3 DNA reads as TGTGCCAGCAGTTCATACACGGGGGGCACAGATGCGCAGTATTTT.

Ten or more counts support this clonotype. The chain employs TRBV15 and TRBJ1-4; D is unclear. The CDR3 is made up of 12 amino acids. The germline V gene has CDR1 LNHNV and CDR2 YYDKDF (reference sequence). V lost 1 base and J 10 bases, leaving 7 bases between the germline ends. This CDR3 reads CATSRGSVKLFF. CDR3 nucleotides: TGTGCCACCAGCAGAGGTTCGGTAAAACTGTTTTTT. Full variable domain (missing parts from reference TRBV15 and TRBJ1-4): DAMVIQNPRYQVTQFGKPVTLSCSQTLNHNVMYWYQQKSSQAPKLLFHYYDKDFNNEADTPDNFQSRRPNTSFCFLDIRSPGLGDTAMYLCATSRGSVKLFFGSGTQLSVL.

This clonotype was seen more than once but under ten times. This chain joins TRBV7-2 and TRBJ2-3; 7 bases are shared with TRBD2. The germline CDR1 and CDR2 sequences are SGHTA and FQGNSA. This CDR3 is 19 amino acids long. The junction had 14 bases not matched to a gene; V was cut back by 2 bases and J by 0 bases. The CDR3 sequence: CASSLSGFLAGLSTDTQYF. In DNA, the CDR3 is TGTGCCAGCAGCTTAAGTGGTTTTTTAGCGGGCTTGAGCACAGATACGCAGTATTTT.

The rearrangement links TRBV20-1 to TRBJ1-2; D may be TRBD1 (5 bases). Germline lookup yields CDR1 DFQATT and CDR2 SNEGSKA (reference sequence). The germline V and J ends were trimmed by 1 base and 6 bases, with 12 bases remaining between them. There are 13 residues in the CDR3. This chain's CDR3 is CSARAQDRHGYTF. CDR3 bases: TGCAGTGCTAGAGCCCAAGACAGACATGGCTACACCTTC.

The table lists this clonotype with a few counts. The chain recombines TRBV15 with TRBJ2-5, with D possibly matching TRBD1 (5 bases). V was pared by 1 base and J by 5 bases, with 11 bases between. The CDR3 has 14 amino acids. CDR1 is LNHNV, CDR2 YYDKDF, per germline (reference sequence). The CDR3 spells CATSRVRGRETQYF. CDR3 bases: TGTGCCACCAGCAGAGTAAGGGGTCGGGAGACCCAGTACTTC.

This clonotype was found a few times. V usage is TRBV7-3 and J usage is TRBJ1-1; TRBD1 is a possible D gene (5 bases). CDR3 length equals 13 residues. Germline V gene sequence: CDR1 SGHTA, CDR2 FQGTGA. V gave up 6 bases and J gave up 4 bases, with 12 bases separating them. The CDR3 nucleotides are TGTGCCAGCAGTTCCCAGGGTGGCACTGAAGCTTTCTTT. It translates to CASSSQGGTEAFF.

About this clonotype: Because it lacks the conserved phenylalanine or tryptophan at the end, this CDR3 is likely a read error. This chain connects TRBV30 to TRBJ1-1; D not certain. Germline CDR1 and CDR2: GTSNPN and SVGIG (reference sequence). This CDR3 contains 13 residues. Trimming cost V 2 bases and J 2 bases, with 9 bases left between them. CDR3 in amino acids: CAWSLRDNTEAFL. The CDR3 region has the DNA TGTGCCTGGAGTTTGCGTGACAACACTGAAGCTTTCCTT.

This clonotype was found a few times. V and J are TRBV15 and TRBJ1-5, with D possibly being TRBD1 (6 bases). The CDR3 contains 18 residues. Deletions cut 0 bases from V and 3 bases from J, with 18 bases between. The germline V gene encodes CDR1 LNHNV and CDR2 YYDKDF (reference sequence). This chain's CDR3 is CATSRESRWQGLNQPQHF. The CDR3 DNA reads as TGTGCCACCAGCAGAGAGTCTAGGTGGCAGGGGCTCAATCAGCCCCAGCATTTT.

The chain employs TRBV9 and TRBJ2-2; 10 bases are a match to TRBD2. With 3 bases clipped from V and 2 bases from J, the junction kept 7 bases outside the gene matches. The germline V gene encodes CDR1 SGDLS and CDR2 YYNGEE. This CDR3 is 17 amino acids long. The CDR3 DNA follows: TGTGCCAGCAGCGAAAATCTAGCGGGGGTTAACACCGGGGAGCTGTTTTTT. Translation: CASSENLAGVNTGELFF.

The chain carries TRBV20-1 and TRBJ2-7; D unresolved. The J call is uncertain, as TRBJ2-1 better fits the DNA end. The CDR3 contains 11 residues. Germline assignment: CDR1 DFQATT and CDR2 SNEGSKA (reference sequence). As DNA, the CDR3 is TGCAGTGCTAGAGATGGCCATGAGCAGTTCTTC. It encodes CSARDGHEQFF.

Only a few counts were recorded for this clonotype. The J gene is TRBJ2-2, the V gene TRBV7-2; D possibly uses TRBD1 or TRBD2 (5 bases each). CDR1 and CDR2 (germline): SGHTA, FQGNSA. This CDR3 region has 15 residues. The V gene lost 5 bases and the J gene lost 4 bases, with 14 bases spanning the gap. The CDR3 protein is CASSPGGLGTGELFF. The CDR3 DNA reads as TGTGCCAGCAGCCCTGGGGGTCTGGGCACCGGGGAGCTGTTTTTT.

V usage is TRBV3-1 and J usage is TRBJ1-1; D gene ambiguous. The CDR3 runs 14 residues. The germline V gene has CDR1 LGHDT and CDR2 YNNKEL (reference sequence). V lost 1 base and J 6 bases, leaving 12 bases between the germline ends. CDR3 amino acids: CASSQVDRIAEAFF. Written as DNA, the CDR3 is TGTGCCAGCAGCCAAGTAGATCGGATAGCTGAAGCTTTCTTT.

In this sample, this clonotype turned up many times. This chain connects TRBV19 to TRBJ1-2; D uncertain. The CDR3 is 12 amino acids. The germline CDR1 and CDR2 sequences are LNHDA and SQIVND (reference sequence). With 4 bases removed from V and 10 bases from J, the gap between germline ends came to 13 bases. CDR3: CASSNKLGAYTF. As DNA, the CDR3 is TGTGCCAGTAGTAATAAGTTGGGCGCCTACACCTTC.

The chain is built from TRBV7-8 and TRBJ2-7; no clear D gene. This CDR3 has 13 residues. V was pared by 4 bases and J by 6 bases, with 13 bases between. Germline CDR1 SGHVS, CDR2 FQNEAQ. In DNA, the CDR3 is TGTGCCAGCAGCTCCCCGTTACTGAGCGAGCAGTACTTC. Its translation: CASSSPLLSEQYF.